This is a list of T cell receptor beta chains from one sample in a study of blood T cell repertoires in COVID-19. Profiled with immunoSEQ multiplex PCR; TCRdb holds only in-frame clones, not every one. Of 100,000 to 110,000 clones detected, around 88% appear once; the ten largest clones hold about 5%. Specimen: peripheral blood. These receptors all come from a human donor in a cohort sampled during active COVID-19. Each CDR3 is given with its conserved first and last residue. Each record gives: V gene, CDR3 protein.

TRBV7-3 CASRLAGGGDTQYF
TRBV5-4 CASSPPTGEANYGYTF
TRBV10-2 CASRVGDTEAFF
TRBV9 CASSGKDRGRQETQYF
TRBV18 CASSPTGSNYGYTF
TRBV6-4 CASSPGRSGTEAFF
TRBV27 CASSMRDSSYNEQFF
TRBV27 CASSLQANTEAFF
TRBV12-3/TRBV12-4 CASRRTSQETQYF
TRBV10-3 CAISAITSFTKTQFF
TRBV7-2 CASSFRTGKETQYF
TRBV19 CASSGGGANNQPQHF
TRBV6-5 CASRRTSGANVLTF
TRBV2 CASSGVGGNQPQHF
TRBV7-9 CASSFRTGQETQYF
TRBV19 CASSIQGAGQPQHF
TRBV9 CASSLSGEISSTDTQYF
TRBV5-4 CASSLDRAQVQTQYF
TRBV28 CASSFQGVYEQYF
TRBV7-8 CASSRDRGRETQYF
TRBV27 CASSFAAGRSYEQYF
TRBV5-4 CASSLSGGYEQYF
TRBV18 CASSPRTTRSGNTIYF
TRBV4-2 CASSQVAASRGEQYF
TRBV7-9 CASSLLVNLLETQYF
TRBV6-1 CASSENNRDRMFF
TRBV19 CASSDTLTGNTIYF
TRBV16 CASSRLVGLTDTQYF
TRBV9 CASSGGSSYEQYF
TRBV7-2 CASSSSRLAGGTGELFF
TRBV11-2 CASSYRGETYEQYF
TRBV6-6 CATAPLGGFEAFF
TRBV6-6 CASRTESTDTQYF
TRBV28 CASSNSGTGGSSPLHF
TRBV5-1 CASSLGQGAGYTF
TRBV15 CATSRWRLDRGSPSAYNEQFF
TRBV7-8 CASSLLDRVSNQPQHF
TRBV19 CASSIGASATQETQYF
TRBV11-2 CASSPLSWPYLNEQFF
TRBV5-1 CASSFTQGSAYEQYF
TRBV5-1 CASSLEGSSSGNTIYF
TRBV27 CASSADLGLGFGEQFF
TRBV18 CASSQGQGPQPQHF
TRBV7-9 CASSLEVTPSYEQYF
TRBV4-3 CASSQARTQGHWQYF
TRBV5-8 CASRNTGGIYNEQFF
TRBV2 CASSLGGANNEKLFF
TRBV19 CASSIGSLGQFF
TRBV7-9 CASSLPGGRSGNTIYF
TRBV28 CASSFGSGNTIYF
TRBV7-8 CASSLRDSIGSNQPQHF
TRBV7-2 CASSMYHGDTQYF
TRBV6-5 CASRKGLSTDTQYF
TRBV3-1/TRBV3-2 CASSHQGGDIQYF